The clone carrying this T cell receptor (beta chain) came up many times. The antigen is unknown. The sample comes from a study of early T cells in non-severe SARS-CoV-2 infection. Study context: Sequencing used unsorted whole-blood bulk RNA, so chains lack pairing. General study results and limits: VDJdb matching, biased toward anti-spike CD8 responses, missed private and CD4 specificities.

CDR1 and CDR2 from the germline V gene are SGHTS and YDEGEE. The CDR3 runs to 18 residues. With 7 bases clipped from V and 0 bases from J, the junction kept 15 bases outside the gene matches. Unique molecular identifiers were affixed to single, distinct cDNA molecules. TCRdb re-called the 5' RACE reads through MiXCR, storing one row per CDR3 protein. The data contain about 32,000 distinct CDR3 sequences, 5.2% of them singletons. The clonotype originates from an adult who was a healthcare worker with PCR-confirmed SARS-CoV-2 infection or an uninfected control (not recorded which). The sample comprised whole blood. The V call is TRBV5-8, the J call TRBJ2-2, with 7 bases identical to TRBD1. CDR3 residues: CASRPLSWTGTNTGELFF. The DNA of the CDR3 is TGTGCCAGCCGACCCCTTAGTTGGACAGGAACGAACACCGGGGAGCTGTTTTTT. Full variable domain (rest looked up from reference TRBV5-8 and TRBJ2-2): EAGVTQSPTHLIKTRGQQATLRCSPISGHTSVYWYQQALGLGLQFLLWYDEGEERNRGNFPPRFSGRQFPNYSSELNVNALELEDSALYLCASRPLSWTGTNTGELFFGEGSRLTVL.